These T cell receptor beta chains were read from a single sample in a study of blood T cells in healthy people across ages. TCRdb redid the calling of the 5' RACE reads with MiXCR, one entry per CDR3 protein. In the table there are approximately 800,000 distinct CDR3 sequences, about 36% of which are singletons. Sequencing was carried out using blood. The receptors derive from a man in his late teens or twenties in good health. Each CDR3 is given with its conserved first and last residue. The D gene is left open where the match is weak. Size is omitted from some rows. Given values are once, few, many or a class for expanded clones.

j_call: TRBJ1-1
clone_size: NA
cdr3_length: 16
d_call: TRBD1
v_call: TRBV12-3/TRBV12-4
cdr3_aa: CASSRPLGTGNTEAFF
cdr3_nt: TGTGCCAGCAGCCGTCCCCTCGGGACAGGGAACACTGAAGCTTTCTTT

j_call: TRBJ2-4
clone_size: NA
cdr3_length: 16
d_call: TRBD2
v_call: TRBV28
cdr3_aa: CASSLFSSGARNIQYF
cdr3_nt: TGTGCCAGCAGTTTATTTTCTAGCGGGGCCCGGAACATTCAGTACTTC

j_call: TRBJ1-6
clone_size: NA
cdr3_length: 15
d_call: TRBD1
v_call: TRBV20-1
cdr3_aa: CSARDNQGEVSPLHF
cdr3_nt: TGCAGTGCTAGAGATAACCAGGGGGAAGTTTCACCCCTCCACTTT

j_call: TRBJ1-5
clone_size: many
cdr3_length: 17
d_call: TRBD1
v_call: TRBV28
cdr3_aa: CASSPPMGTANNQPQHF
cdr3_nt: TGTGCCAGCAGTCCGCCAATGGGGACAGCAAACAATCAGCCCCAGCATTTT

j_call: TRBJ2-1
clone_size: once
cdr3_length: 17
d_call: NA
v_call: TRBV7-2
cdr3_aa: CASSLAGRGSYGNEQFF
cdr3_nt: TGTGCCAGCAGCTTAGCAGGGCGGGGTAGTTATGGAAATGAGCAGTTCTTC

j_call: TRBJ1-2
clone_size: NA
cdr3_length: 13
d_call: TRBD1
v_call: TRBV20-1
cdr3_aa: CCALTGGDYGYTF
cdr3_nt: TGCTGTGCCCTGACAGGGGGCGACTATGGCTACACCTTC

j_call: TRBJ1-6
clone_size: NA
cdr3_length: 18
d_call: NA
v_call: TRBV7-2
cdr3_aa: CAGSSEPPPGTVNSPLHF
cdr3_nt: TGTGCCGGCAGCTCCGAACCCCCTCCCGGGACGGTTAATTCACCCCTCCACTTT

j_call: TRBJ2-6
clone_size: NA
cdr3_length: 17
d_call: NA
v_call: TRBV3-1
cdr3_aa: CASSQNSGSSGANVLTF
cdr3_nt: TGTGCCAGCAGCCAGAACAGTGGGAGCTCTGGGGCCAACGTCCTGACTTTC

j_call: TRBJ2-1
clone_size: few
cdr3_length: 18
d_call: TRBD1
v_call: TRBV6-2/TRBV6-3
cdr3_aa: CASTYPGQGGSTIHEQFF
cdr3_nt: TGTGCCAGCACCTACCCGGGACAGGGGGGCTCTACAATCCATGAGCAGTTCTTC

j_call: TRBJ1-6
clone_size: NA
cdr3_length: 15
d_call: NA
v_call: TRBV6-5
cdr3_aa: CASSPTTGNRSPLHF
cdr3_nt: TGTGCCAGCAGTCCAACCACAGGGAACAGGTCACCCCTCCACTTT

j_call: TRBJ1-2
clone_size: NA
cdr3_length: 15
d_call: NA
v_call: TRBV5-1
cdr3_aa: CASGFGTRTDYGYTF
cdr3_nt: TGCGCCAGCGGCTTCGGGACACGGACGGACTATGGCTACACCTTC

j_call: TRBJ2-3
clone_size: NA
cdr3_length: 16
d_call: NA
v_call: TRBV5-1
cdr3_aa: CASSSTGQGLQDTQYF
cdr3_nt: TGCGCCAGCAGCTCAACAGGGCAGGGCCTTCAGGATACGCAGTATTTT

j_call: TRBJ1-1
clone_size: NA
cdr3_length: 15
d_call: TRBD1
v_call: TRBV28
cdr3_aa: CASRPARTGSSEAFF
cdr3_nt: TGTGCCAGCAGACCCGCACGGACAGGTTCCTCTGAAGCTTTCTTT

j_call: TRBJ2-5
clone_size: NA
cdr3_length: 12
d_call: TRBD1
v_call: TRBV29-1
cdr3_aa: CSGRTGQETQYF
cdr3_nt: TGCAGCGGCCGGACAGGCCAAGAGACCCAGTACTTC

j_call: TRBJ2-2
clone_size: NA
cdr3_length: 15
d_call: NA
v_call: TRBV9
cdr3_aa: CASSVGAGITGELFF
cdr3_nt: TGTGCCAGCAGTGTGGGGGCAGGGATTACCGGGGAGCTGTTTTTT

j_call: TRBJ2-3
clone_size: NA
cdr3_length: 11
d_call: TRBD2
v_call: TRBV29-1
cdr3_aa: CSTRDYPTQYF
cdr3_nt: TGCAGCACCCGGGACTACCCTACGCAGTATTTT

j_call: TRBJ2-3
clone_size: NA
cdr3_length: 16
d_call: TRBD2
v_call: TRBV7-2
cdr3_aa: CASSSRTSGHTDTQYF
cdr3_nt: TGTGCCAGCAGCTCCCGGACTAGCGGCCACACAGATACGCAGTATTTT

j_call: TRBJ2-5
clone_size: NA
cdr3_length: 17
d_call: NA
v_call: TRBV30
cdr3_aa: CAWSHASWQFFSETQYF
cdr3_nt: TGTGCCTGGTCCCACGCCAGTTGGCAGTTTTTTTCGGAGACCCAGTACTTC

j_call: TRBJ2-1
clone_size: NA
cdr3_length: 15
d_call: NA
v_call: TRBV4-3
cdr3_aa: CASSQSHGGGGEQFF
cdr3_nt: TGCGCCAGCAGCCAATCCCATGGGGGCGGGGGTGAGCAGTTCTTC

j_call: TRBJ2-1
clone_size: many
cdr3_length: 16
d_call: NA
v_call: TRBV27
cdr3_aa: CASSLLLQSQRNEQFF
cdr3_nt: TGTGCCAGCAGTTTATTACTCCAATCCCAAAGGAATGAGCAGTTCTTC

j_call: TRBJ2-7
clone_size: few
cdr3_length: 13
d_call: NA
v_call: TRBV27
cdr3_aa: CAGSPRDLGEQYF
cdr3_nt: TGTGCCGGCAGTCCCCGGGACTTGGGCGAGCAGTACTTC

j_call: TRBJ2-1
clone_size: many
cdr3_length: 13
d_call: NA
v_call: TRBV4-1
cdr3_aa: CASSQVPPNEQFF
cdr3_nt: TGCGCCAGCAGCCAAGTTCCCCCCAATGAGCAGTTCTTC

j_call: TRBJ2-5
clone_size: NA
cdr3_length: 15
d_call: NA
v_call: TRBV6-6
cdr3_aa: CASSYSAGDGETQYF
cdr3_nt: TGTGCCAGCAGTTATAGCGCAGGGGATGGAGAGACCCAGTACTTC

j_call: TRBJ2-1
clone_size: few
cdr3_length: 13
d_call: TRBD2
v_call: TRBV29-1
cdr3_aa: CSVAAGDRNEQFF
cdr3_nt: TGCAGCGTAGCAGCGGGAGACCGGAATGAGCAGTTCTTC

j_call: TRBJ1-2
clone_size: few
cdr3_length: 13
d_call: NA
v_call: TRBV4-1
cdr3_aa: CASSQEGHGGFTF
cdr3_nt: TGCGCCAGCAGCCAAGAGGGTCACGGGGGGTTCACCTTC